Reported below is one T cell receptor beta chain. Libraries were prepared by immunoSEQ multiplex PCR; TCRdb keeps only in-frame clonotypes and omits some of them. The sample consists of a few hundred thousand clones, approximately 89% of them appearing once. CDR1 LNHDA and CDR2 SQIVND come from the germline V gene (reference sequence). V lost 5 bases and J lost 2; bases outside the gene matches: 12. CDR3 size: 16 residues. This specimen comes from a study of blood T cell repertoires in COVID-19. The chain is built from TRBV19 and TRBJ2-7; 7 positions agree with TRBD1. Sample: peripheral blood. This TCR came from a woman aged 60 to 75 with COVID-19, enrolled during active disease. The CDR3 region has the DNA TGTGCCAGTAGTGCCCAGAAGACAGGGAAGCCCTACGAGCAGTACTTC. This translates into CASSAQKTGKPYEQYF.